These 21 T cell receptor beta chains share one sample of origin, sequenced in a study of T cell repertoires in ileal Crohn's disease. Profiling relied on immunoSEQ multiplex PCR, and the TCRdb table lists in-frame clones only, not all of them. The sample comprises about 14,000 clones, 65% to 85% of which are singletons, and over 6% rests with the top ten. The sequenced sample was ileal tissue. The receptor source for this set is an adult with Crohn's disease.

This chain links TRBV4-3 with TRBJ1-1; D unclear. V lost 2 bases, J lost 11 bases, and 9 bases lay in between. The CDR3 length is 11 residues. Per germline, CDR1 LGHNA and CDR2 YSLEER. The CDR3 region has the DNA TGCGCCAGCAGCCAATCTACGAACGCTTTCTTT. Translation gives CASSQSTNAFF.

The chain employs TRBV9 and TRBJ2-7, with TRBD1 matching 10 bases. Trimming at V came to 4 bases and at J to 2 bases, leaving 3 bases not matched to a gene. The germline CDR1 and CDR2 sequences are SGDLS and YYNGEE. This CDR3 has 14 amino acids. CDR3 coding DNA: TGTGCCAGCAGCACCGGACAGGGGGCCTACGAGCAGTACTTC. Translating gives CASSTGQGAYEQYF.

This chain connects TRBV10-2 to TRBJ2-2, with D possibly TRBD2 on 6 matching bases. The CDR3 extends over 13 amino acids. Trimming took off 0 bases at V and 7 bases at J, with 6 bases between the two ends. Germline CDR1 is WSHSY and CDR2 is SAAADI. This CDR3 reads CASSESGGGELFF. The CDR3 DNA is TGCGCCAGCAGTGAGTCGGGGGGCGGGGAGCTGTTTTTT.

This sequence joins TRBV5-1 and TRBJ1-3; TRBD1 agrees at 10 bases. Germline CDR1 SGHRS, CDR2 YFSETQ. V lost 4 bases to trimming and J lost 5 bases; unmatched junction nucleotides: 15. The CDR3 runs 18 residues. The CDR3 coding sequence is TGCGCCAGCAGCGTCGGGACAGGGGATACTCTTCTAAGAAACACCATATATTTT. Translated, it gives CASSVGTGDTLLRNTIYF.

The V gene is TRBV14, the J gene TRBJ2-5; tentatively, D is TRBD1 (6 bases). CDR1 and CDR2 (germline): SGHDN, FVKESK. This CDR3 region has 15 residues. V lost 3 bases and J 5 bases, leaving 16 bases between the germline ends. CDR3 sequence: CASSHRNRVGETQYF. The CDR3 DNA reads as TGTGCCAGCAGCCACAGAAACAGGGTCGGGGAGACCCAGTACTTC.

The genes are TRBV30 and TRBJ2-1, with 11 bases identical to TRBD2. Germline lookup yields CDR1 GTSNPN and CDR2 SVGIG (reference sequence). Losses at the gene ends were 2 bases for V and 5 bases for J; bases not matched to a gene: 5. CDR3 length: 15 amino acids. This CDR3 is CAWSPGTSGNNEQFF. The DNA of the CDR3 is TGTGCCTGGAGTCCGGGGACTAGCGGTAACAATGAGCAGTTCTTC.

The rearrangement links TRBV4-2 to TRBJ2-1, with 9 bases matching TRBD2. The germline V gene has CDR1 LGHNA and CDR2 YNFKEQ. V dropped 0 bases and J dropped 2; count of bases not matched to a gene: 2. The CDR3 is 16 amino acids. Here the CDR3 reads CASSQDRGGAYNEQFF. The DNA of the CDR3 is TGTGCCAGCAGCCAAGATCGCGGGGGGGCCTACAATGAGCAGTTCTTC.

This clone showed up just a few times. The J gene is TRBJ1-1, the V gene TRBV12-5, with D hard to call. The CDR3 totals 14 residues. Deletions cut 5 bases from V and 5 bases from J, with 15 bases between. The germline CDR1 and CDR2 sequences are LGHNT and FRNRAP. Written as DNA, the CDR3 is TGTGCTAGTGGTCCCGACCCGGGAGGGACTGAAGCTTTCTTT. Translated: CASGPDPGGTEAFF.

V usage is TRBV19 and J usage is TRBJ1-4; the D gene is possibly TRBD1 (5 bases). V was trimmed by 7 bases and J by 6 bases, leaving 21 bases between them. Germline V CDR1 and CDR2: LNHDA, SQIVND (reference sequence). CDR3 length: 16 amino acids. CDR3 sequence: CASNPQWVQGYEKLFF. The CDR3 DNA reads TGTGCCAGTAACCCCCAGTGGGTTCAGGGTTATGAAAAACTGTTTTTT.

The CDR3 DNA is TGTGCCAGCCTAGCGGGGGGGATCCATGAGCAGTTCTTC. Protein: CASLAGGIHEQFF. V gene TRBV25-1 combines with J gene TRBJ2-1, with 12 nucleotides matching TRBD2. The junction had 4 bases not matched to a gene; V was cut back by 8 bases and J by 8 bases. The length of the CDR3 is 13 residues. The germline gives CDR1 MGHDK, CDR2 SYGVNS.

This clone was detected only a few times. This chain joins TRBV2 and TRBJ1-5; 9 nucleotides align to TRBD1. This CDR3 spans 16 amino acids. V shed 6 bases, J shed 1 base, and the junction held 7 bases outside the gene matches. Per the germline V gene, CDR1 is SNHLY and CDR2 is FYNNEI. CDR3 bases: TGTGCCAGCAGCCAGGGACAGGGCTACAGCAATCAGCCCCAGCATTTT. Its translation is CASSQGQGYSNQPQHF.

J is TRBJ2-7 and V is TRBV6-1; 9 bases map to TRBD2. Germline lookup yields CDR1 MNHNS and CDR2 SASEGT. The J segment lost 4 bases and the V segment lost 6 bases, leaving 10 bases of the junction unmatched. The CDR3 has 15 amino acids. The CDR3 nucleotides read TGTGCCAGCAGGAGGGGGCGGGGGGGGAGTTACGAGCAGTACTTC. Its protein product is CASRRGRGGSYEQYF.

The J gene is TRBJ1-5, the V gene TRBV7-8; D is perhaps TRBD1 (6 bases). With 5 bases removed from V and 2 bases from J, the gap between germline ends came to 10 bases. This CDR3 spans 14 amino acids. Germline V gives CDR1 SGHVS, CDR2 FQNEAQ. The CDR3 bases are TGTGCCAGCAGCCCGGACAGTCGCAATCAGCCCCAGCATTTT. Translating it yields CASSPDSRNQPQHF.

J is TRBJ2-7 and V is TRBV29-1; D remains ambiguous. The CDR3 has 12 amino acids. Germline V gives CDR1 SQVTM, CDR2 ANQGSEA. V lost 1 base, J lost 5 bases, and 9 bases lay in between. CDR3 sequence (DNA): TGCAGCGTTGAAGGTCAGACAAACGAGCAGTACTTC. It is translated as CSVEGQTNEQYF.

The V and J genes are TRBV2 and TRBJ2-7, with 13 bases fitting TRBD2. V trimming: 6 bases; J trimming: 6 bases; junction bases outside the gene matches: 11. This CDR3 is built from 16 residues. The V gene's germline CDR1 is SNHLY and CDR2 FYNNEI. The CDR3 DNA reads TGTGCCAGCAGGAGGGGGACTAGCGGGGCGGAGGGCGAGCAGTACTTC. Amino acids: CASRRGTSGAEGEQYF.

The rearrangement links TRBV4-1 to TRBJ2-7; TRBD2 agrees at 8 bases. The CDR3 consists of 17 residues. Germline V gene sequence: CDR1 MGHRA, CDR2 YSYEKL. V lost 3 bases, J lost 0 bases, and 10 bases stayed unmatched. Here the CDR3 DNA reads TGCGCCAGCAGCCACTCCGGGGGGGGCGGTTACTCCTACGAGCAGTACTTC. It codes for CASSHSGGGGYSYEQYF.

The sample holds one count of this clone. This chain connects TRBV5-1 to TRBJ2-7; TRBD1 aligns across 9 bases. V lost 4 bases, J lost 2 bases, and 10 bases stayed unmatched. Germline-derived CDR1 and CDR2 are SGHRS and YFSETQ. The CDR3 loop spans 16 amino acids. The CDR3 is CASSSLEGTGPYEQYF. The CDR3 coding sequence is TGCGCCAGCAGCAGCTTGGAAGGGACAGGGCCCTACGAGCAGTACTTC.

The chain carries TRBV7-8 and TRBJ1-2; no reliable D call. Germline CDR1 and CDR2: SGHVS and FQNEAQ. There are 14 residues in the CDR3. V shed 8 bases and J shed 8 bases, with 21 bases lying between them. CDR3 sequence (DNA): TGTGCCAGCTTTGGGGAGGCGCCCCCCGGGGGCTACACCTTC. Translation gives CASFGEAPPGGYTF.

The V gene is TRBV5-1, the J gene TRBJ2-3; tentatively, D is TRBD2 (6 bases). The germline gives CDR1 SGHRS, CDR2 YFSETQ. V lost 2 bases, J lost 5 bases, and 15 bases lay in between. The length of the CDR3 is 15 residues. CDR3 in amino acids: CASSLGGVPGDTQYF. CDR3 bases: TGCGCCAGCAGCTTAGGAGGGGTTCCTGGAGATACGCAGTATTTT.

DNA of the CDR3: TGCGCCAGCAGCTCCGTGACAGGTAGCTACGAGCAGTACTTC. It is translated as CASSSVTGSYEQYF. The chain links TRBV5-1 to TRBJ2-7; a possible D gene is TRBD1 (6 bases). The CDR3 totals 14 residues. With 3 bases removed from V and 3 bases from J, the gap between germline ends came to 13 bases. CDR1 and CDR2 (germline): SGHRS, YFSETQ.

This clone appeared a few times. The CDR3 reads CASAGGLTDTQYF. CDR3 sequence (DNA): TGTGCCAGCGCGGGGGGACTCACAGATACGCAGTATTTT. The V call is TRBV7-2, the J call TRBJ2-3, with 8 bases fitting TRBD2. The CDR3 runs 13 residues. The J segment lost 2 bases and the V segment lost 8 bases, leaving 3 bases of the junction unmatched. The germline V gene has CDR1 SGHTA and CDR2 FQGNSA. The full variable domain, in which reference TRBV7-2 and TRBJ2-3 provide the parts outside the CDR3, is GAGVSQSPSNKVTEKGKDVELRCDPISGHTALYWYRQSLGQGLEFLIYFQGNSAPDKSGLPSDRFSAERTGGSVSTLTIQRTQQEDSAVYLCASAGGLTDTQYFGPGTRLTVL.